A selection of T cell receptor beta chains follows, all from one sample in a study of blood T cell repertoires in COVID-19. The method was immunoSEQ multiplex PCR; TCRdb's version includes in-frame clones alone and lacks a portion of them. The profile shows around 100,000 clones, just over 85% of them singletons. Sequencing was done on a sample of PBMCs or T cells enriched from blood (not recorded which). These receptor sequences come from a woman aged 45 to 65 who had recovered from COVID-19. Both conserved end residues are part of each CDR3. The order of the fields is V gene, D gene, J gene, clone size, CDR3 DNA, CDR3 protein. A D gene is named only where the DNA matches it firmly. Clone size appears in some rows only: once, few, many, or a class for an expanded clone.

>TRBV19|TRBD1|TRBJ2-4|few
TGTGCCAGTAGTATTAGACAGGGTCCTCCCAAAAACATTCAGTACTTC
CASSIRQGPPKNIQYF
>TRBV30|.|TRBJ2-7|.
TGTGCCTGGGCCGGGGGGCTCAAGGACGAGCAGTACTTC
CAWAGGLKDEQYF
>TRBV2|.|TRBJ1-6|.
TGTGCCAGCAGTGAACAGGGTCGTAATTCACCCCTCCACTTT
CASSEQGRNSPLHF
>TRBV2|TRBD1|TRBJ1-1|once
TGTGCCAGCAGTGAGGGGACAGGGAGTGGATACACTGAAGCTTTCTTT
CASSEGTGSGYTEAFF
>TRBV27|TRBD1|TRBJ2-7|.
TGTGCCAGCAGTACCCGGGACAGGGGGCCCAAGGTGGAGTACTTC
CASSTRDRGPKVEYF
>TRBV5-1|TRBD2|TRBJ2-1|.
TGCGCCAGCACCCTAGGGGCTAGCGGATACAATGAGCAGTTCTTC
CASTLGASGYNEQFF
>TRBV25-1|TRBD1|TRBJ2-7|.
TGTGCCAGCAGTGACTCCGGGACAGGGTACTACGAGCAGTACTTC
CASSDSGTGYYEQYF
>TRBV30|TRBD1|TRBJ2-7|.
TGTGCCTGGAGAGGACAGGGGATTCCCTCCGAGCAGTACTTC
CAWRGQGIPSEQYF
>TRBV3-1/TRBV3-2|.|TRBJ2-7|.
TGTGCCAGCAGCCGGGAAGGGGCTAGATCCGGCGAGCAGTACTTC
CASSREGARSGEQYF
>TRBV6-2/TRBV6-3|TRBD2|TRBJ2-1|.
TGTGCCAGCAGCCAGCGAGGTGGGCTAGCGGGGGGACCCAATGAGCAGTTCTTC
CASSQRGGLAGGPNEQFF
>TRBV15|TRBD2|TRBJ2-1|.
TGTGCCACCAGCAGAGATTCGGGGGAGGGCCTTCGCAATGAGCAGTTCTTC
CATSRDSGEGLRNEQFF
>TRBV5-4|.|TRBJ1-2|few
TGTGCCAGCAGCTTGGATGGCAGCGCCACCCGGCATGGCTACACCTTC
CASSLDGSATRHGYTF
>TRBV19|.|TRBJ1-5|.
TGTGCCAGTAGTGGGGGGAATCGCAATCAGCCCCAGCATTTT
CASSGGNRNQPQHF
>TRBV5-1|.|TRBJ1-1|.
TGCGCCAGCAGCCGATCCGGGGGGGAATTTGGTGAAGCTTTCTTT
CASSRSGGEFGEAFF
>TRBV5-1|.|TRBJ2-7|few
TGCGCCAGCAGCTTGGGCGCTGGGGGCGCCGGGGAGCAGTACTTC
CASSLGAGGAGEQYF
>TRBV6-1|TRBD1|TRBJ1-2|.
TGTGCCAGCAGTGAATCCCCAGGGACAGGGGTCGGCTACACCTTC
CASSESPGTGVGYTF
>TRBV2|TRBD1|TRBJ2-3|.
TGTGCCAGCAGTGTGTACAGGGGGCAGGGCGCAGATACGCAGTATTTT
CASSVYRGQGADTQYF
>TRBV5-1|TRBD1|TRBJ1-1|.
TGCGCCAGCAGCTCAATATACAGGGGACGGATGAACACTGAAGCTTTCTTT
CASSSIYRGRMNTEAFF
>TRBV1|.|TRBJ2-7|.
TGCACCAGCAGACCTAGGGGATTAGCGGAAAACTACGAGCAGTACTTC
CTSRPRGLAENYEQYF
>TRBV15|TRBD1|TRBJ1-5|few
TGTGCCACCAGCGGAACCAGGGGGCGCAGGGAGCCCCAGCATTTT
CATSGTRGRREPQHF
>TRBV19|.|TRBJ2-1|.
TGTGCCAGTAGTATCCTCCCCAGCGGCAATGAGCAGTTCTTC
CASSILPSGNEQFF
>TRBV4-1|.|TRBJ2-4|.
TGCGCCAGCAGCCAAGGGCGCTTGGGACTGCTAGCCAAAAACATTCAGTACTTC
CASSQGRLGLLAKNIQYF
>TRBV9|TRBD2|TRBJ2-5|.
TGTGCCAGCAGCGTGGGGACTAGCGGGGGGGTAGAGACCCAGTACTTC
CASSVGTSGGVETQYF
>TRBV7-3|TRBD2|TRBJ2-3|.
TGTGCCAGCAGCTTAGGTCTAGCGGTTACAGATACGCAGTATTTT
CASSLGLAVTDTQYF
>TRBV5-1|TRBD1|TRBJ2-5|.
TGCGCCAGCAGCTTGATGGGACAGGGAGGAGAGACCCAGTACTTC
CASSLMGQGGETQYF
>TRBV5-4|TRBD2|TRBJ2-5|.
TGTGCCAGCAGCCAAGGACTAGCGGGATACCAAGAGACCCAGTACTTC
CASSQGLAGYQETQYF
>TRBV20-1|TRBD2|TRBJ2-3|.
TGCAGTGCTTACCAACTAGCGTCGCAGTATTTT
CSAYQLASQYF
>TRBV2|.|TRBJ2-7|.
TGTGCCAGCAGTAGACTAGTGGGGAACTACGAGCAGTACTTC
CASSRLVGNYEQYF
>TRBV27|TRBD2|TRBJ2-3|.
TGTGCCAGCAGTTCCCTAGCGGGGGGGCAACAAGATACGCAGTATTTT
CASSSLAGGQQDTQYF
>TRBV10-2|.|TRBJ1-1|once
TGCGCCAGCACTGAAAGACAGGAGAACACTGAAGCTTTCTTT
CASTERQENTEAFF
>TRBV13|TRBD1|TRBJ2-7|.
TGTGCCAGCAGCTTTAGACAGGGACCTTCCTACGAGCAGTACTTC
CASSFRQGPSYEQYF
>TRBV28|.|TRBJ1-5|.
TGTGCCAGCATCCAAGCCCCTAATCAGCCCCAGCATTTT
CASIQAPNQPQHF
>TRBV4-2|TRBD1|TRBJ2-1|.
TGTGCCACCCTAGACAGGGCTAGGAATGAGCAGTTCTTC
CATLDRARNEQFF
>TRBV28|TRBD1|TRBJ1-5|.
TGTGCCAGCAGTTTAATACAGGGGGCGGTTGGCAATCAGCCCCAGCATTTT
CASSLIQGAVGNQPQHF
>TRBV27|.|TRBJ1-2|.
TGTGCCACCAGATTTAGGGGCGGCAACTATGGCTACACCTTC
CATRFRGGNYGYTF
>TRBV19|.|TRBJ1-5|.
TGTGCCAGCATCACCCGGGGGGGAGTAGGGGCCCAGCATTTT
CASITRGGVGAQHF
>TRBV3-1/TRBV3-2|TRBD2|TRBJ2-1|.
TGTGCCAGCAGCCAACCGGGACTACGGGATGAGCAGTTCTTC
CASSQPGLRDEQFF
>TRBV3-1/TRBV3-2|.|TRBJ2-2|.
TGTGCCAGCGGGCTGGGGTTTGGTCGGACACCGAACACCGGGGAGCTGTTTTTT
CASGLGFGRTPNTGELFF
>TRBV27|TRBD2|TRBJ2-1|.
TGTGCCAGCAGCGCACCCCCGACTAGCGGGAGGGCCAATGAGCAGTTCTTC
CASSAPPTSGRANEQFF
>TRBV3-1/TRBV3-2|.|TRBJ2-3|.
TGTGCCAGCAGCCAAGCCCCCCCGATAAAAACTAGCACAGATACGCAGTATTTT
CASSQAPPIKTSTDTQYF
>TRBV6-5|TRBD1|TRBJ2-2|.
TGTGCCAGCAGCTACAACAGGGGGCGAAGCGGGGAGCTGTTTTTT
CASSYNRGRSGELFF
>TRBV12-3/TRBV12-4|.|TRBJ1-1|.
TGTGCCAGCAGCGCCTTACAGGCACGGAGAGCTTTCTTT
CASSALQARRAFF
>TRBV3-1/TRBV3-2|.|TRBJ1-1|.
TGTGCCAGCAGCCTAGGCGGGAATATGAACACTGAAGCTTTCTTT
CASSLGGNMNTEAFF
>TRBV12-3/TRBV12-4|.|TRBJ1-2|once
TGTGCCAGCACGCGGGACGGATATGGCTACACCTTC
CASTRDGYGYTF
>TRBV9|TRBD1|TRBJ2-1|once
TGTGCCAGCAGCGTAGACCCGAGGGACAGAAAAAGCTCCTACAATGAGCAGTTCTTC
CASSVDPRDRKSSYNEQFF
>TRBV20-1|.|TRBJ1-2|.
TGCAGTGCTAGTAGTAACAGATTATATGGCTACACCTTC
CSASSNRLYGYTF
>TRBV21-1|.|TRBJ1-6|.
TGTGCCAGCAGCAAGTCGGATTCACCCCTCCACTTT
CASSKSDSPLHF
>TRBV4-2|.|TRBJ2-2|.
TGTGCCAGCAGCCAAGATCCAGGAAGCACCGGGGAGCTGTTTTTT
CASSQDPGSTGELFF
>TRBV6-5|.|TRBJ2-7|.
TGTGCCAGCAGTTCTTTAGCGCAGGGGAAGGGCTACGAGCAGTACTTC
CASSSLAQGKGYEQYF
>TRBV28|TRBD2|TRBJ2-3|.
TGTGCCAGCAGTTTGTCCCGACTAGCGGGATGGGTTAGCACAGATACGCAGTATTTT
CASSLSRLAGWVSTDTQYF
>TRBV5-1|.|TRBJ2-3|.
TGCGCCAGCAGCTTGGGGCACCAGGTTTCAGATACGCAGTATTTT
CASSLGHQVSDTQYF
>TRBV4-1|TRBD1|TRBJ1-2|.
TGCGCCAGCAGCCAAGGTACTGACAGGGGGCGACTGAGTGGCTACACCTTC
CASSQGTDRGRLSGYTF
>TRBV3-1/TRBV3-2|TRBD1|TRBJ2-1|once
TGTGCCAGCAGCCGGGACAGCCTGAATGAGCAGTTCTTC
CASSRDSLNEQFF
>TRBV7-5|.|TRBJ2-5|.
TGTGTCAGAAGCCCCCCGGCGTCCGAGCGGGAGGGAGGAGAGACCCAGTACTTC
CVRSPPASEREGGETQYF
>TRBV2|TRBD1|TRBJ2-5|.
TGTGCCAGCAGTAAAGACAGGGGACAAGAGACCCAGTACTTC
CASSKDRGQETQYF
>TRBV28|TRBD1|TRBJ1-1|.
TGTGCCAGCAGAGTGACAGGGGACTACGAAGCTTTCTTT
CASRVTGDYEAFF
>TRBV28|.|TRBJ2-5|.
TGTGCCAGCAGAAAGAGGCTACGAGAGACCCAGTACTTC
CASRKRLRETQYF
>TRBV2|TRBD1|TRBJ1-2|.
TGTGCCAGCAGTCGGACAGGGGGCAACTATGGCTACACCTTC
CASSRTGGNYGYTF
>TRBV28|.|TRBJ1-3|.
TGTGCCAGCAGTTTGGCTGGGGCGGAAAACACCATATATTTT
CASSLAGAENTIYF
>TRBV5-1|TRBD2|TRBJ2-3|.
TGCGCCAGCAGCTTGGAACTAGCGCAAGGCACAGATACGCAGTATTTT
CASSLELAQGTDTQYF